This T cell receptor beta chain comes out of a study of blood T cell repertoires in COVID-19 (TCRdb year 2020). Describing the broader study: Collaborator samples came from the United States, Italy and Spain and covered acute and convalescent phases of COVID-19. Sample metadata almost always included a de-identified subject ID, COVID-19 status, age in years and sex. Samples were obtained from the ongoing ImmuneRACE study (first 160 participants) and from approximately 1,200 subjects provided by 6 global collaborators. The material from the prospective study consisted of cDNA or gDNA derived from T cells, B-cell-depleted T cells, or PBMCs. The repertoires were made available in a free public database intended to serve as a resource for research on the immune response to SARS-CoV-2. HLA class I and class II types, where available, came from metadata supplied by the sample provider rather than from assay-based typing. Subjects who had been exposed to COVID-19, were actively infected with it, or had recovered from it provided the deeply sampled blood TCRbeta repertoires that made up the dataset. The investigation overall reported the following: Clinical and demographic metadata were provided uncurated, with the amount varying by source and participant.

Each collaborating institution followed its own protocols to collect whole blood in K2EDTA tubes. Collaborator samples were shipped for TCRbeta analysis as frozen whole blood, isolated PBMCs, or DNA extracted from either sample type. TCRbeta CDR3 regions were amplified from genomic DNA by means of the immunoSEQ Assay, a bias-controlled multiplex PCR. In the paper's pipeline: The number of nucleated cells in each sample was estimated from the amplification of reference gene primers within the assay. Sequence reads were collapsed and filtered to measure the absolute abundance of every unique TCRbeta CDR3 rearrangement. Productive Simpson clonality was computed per sample as the square root of Simpson's diversity index over productive rearrangements. What TCRdb holds here is the immuneACCESS table cut down to in-frame rearrangements. Part of the clones is not present; checked against another copy, under half of the missing clones reflect an unresolved V gene, and the others are unexplained. From that table come the V and J calls and clone size; the DNA was used to work out D and trimming. Across this sample there are approximately 240,000 clones, with around 81% seen only once. The ten largest clones represent 5% to 8% of the sample.

For this chain, trimming is 5 bases at the V end and 1 base at the J end, and the number of junction bases without a gene match is 6. The germline V gene specifies KGHSH as CDR1 and LQKENI as CDR2. Its CDR3 holds 17 amino acids, cysteine through phenylalanine. Only the CDR3 portion is preserved as DNA: 51 bases, with reading frame beginning at the first base. For this clone: What antigen it recognizes has not been identified. No base quality information exists; no much larger clone differs at one position.

The rearrangement joined TRBV18 to TRBJ2-1; a stretch of 12 junction bases matches TRBD2. This clonotype originated in a woman aged 60-70 years with active or convalescent COVID-19. Sample: peripheral blood. The nucleotides read TGTGCCAGCTCATCCCTAGCGGGGGGGAAATCCTACAATGAGCAGTTCTTC. This encodes CASSSLAGGKSYNEQFF.